These 17 T cell receptor beta chains share one sample of origin, sequenced in a study of CD4+ T cells in melanoma. The method was immunoSEQ multiplex PCR; TCRdb's version includes in-frame clones alone and lacks a portion of them. This sample has 120,000 to 150,000 clones, with about 90% found just once. The receptor set was obtained from a human donor with melanoma.

The rearrangement joins TRBV15 to TRBJ2-3, with TRBD2 matching 9 bases. CDR1 is LNHNV, CDR2 YYDKDF, per germline (reference sequence). This CDR3 contains 14 residues. V lost 7 bases to trimming and J lost 2 bases; unmatched junction nucleotides: 4. This CDR3 reads CATTPGLATDTQYF. Here the CDR3 DNA reads TGTGCCACCACCCCGGGACTAGCCACAGATACGCAGTATTTT.

The rearrangement links TRBV6-5 to TRBJ1-1; 7 positions match TRBD1. Germline CDR1 and CDR2: MNHEY and SVGAGI. The CDR3 loop spans 14 amino acids. Trimming took 4 bases from V and 1 from J; bases not matched to a gene: 3. The CDR3 nucleotides read TGTGCCAGCAGTTCGGACAGGAAGAACACTGAAGCTTTCTTT. It yields the protein CASSSDRKNTEAFF.

Here the CDR3 reads CASSIDLFEGGPRGKNIQYF. CDR3 coding DNA: TGTGCCAGTAGTATAGATCTATTTGAGGGGGGGCCGCGGGGAAAAAACATTCAGTACTTC. The J gene is TRBJ2-4, the V gene TRBV19, with D perhaps TRBD2 (7 bases). The length of the CDR3 is 20 residues. Deletions cut 0 bases from V and 4 bases from J, with 25 bases between. CDR1 and CDR2 from the germline V gene are LNHDA and SQIVND (reference sequence).

This rearrangement joins TRBV30 to TRBJ2-4; unclear D gene. The CDR3 extends over 15 amino acids. The germline V gene has CDR1 GTSNPN and CDR2 SVGIG (reference sequence). V gave up 2 bases and J gave up 0 bases, with 11 bases separating them. CDR3 loop: CAWSKASLAKNIQYF. CDR3 DNA: TGTGCCTGGAGTAAGGCATCGCTAGCCAAAAACATTCAGTACTTC.

The chain combines TRBV11-3 with TRBJ1-1; D not certain. Germline-derived CDR1 and CDR2 are SGHNT and YENEEA. The CDR3 contains 13 residues. Deletions cut 3 bases from V and 4 bases from J, with 9 bases between. The CDR3 DNA reads as TGTGCCAGCAGCTTCGGGGAGTCCACTGAAGCTTTCTTT. This translates into CASSFGESTEAFF.

This clone was counted a single time. For the CDR3, the DNA is TGCGCCAGCAGCTTGAATATCTGGGATGCGGAAAAACTGTTTTTT. Translation gives CASSLNIWDAEKLFF. The chain couples TRBV5-1 to TRBJ1-4; D unclear. This CDR3 contains 15 residues. Trimming cost V 1 base and J 8 bases, with 15 bases left between them. Per the germline V gene, CDR1 is SGHRS and CDR2 is YFSETQ.

In this sample, this clone turned up a few times. The chain recombines TRBV5-8 with TRBJ1-5; D call uncertain. Germline values: CDR1 SGHTS, CDR2 YDEGEE. This CDR3 has 14 residues. V lost 2 bases to trimming and J lost 1 base, with 7 bases between them. The CDR3 sequence: CASSFPSSNQPQHF. In DNA, the CDR3 is TGTGCCAGCAGCTTTCCCTCCAGCAATCAGCCCCAGCATTTT.

The genes are TRBV5-6 and TRBJ1-5, with D possibly TRBD1 on 6 matching bases. The CDR3 extends over 16 amino acids. Germline loops: CDR1 SGHDT, CDR2 YYEEEE. The germline V and J ends were trimmed by 2 bases and 1 base, with 13 bases remaining between them. CDR3 sequence reads: CASSLLGAGSNQPQHF. CDR3 bases: TGTGCCAGCAGCTTATTGGGGGCGGGCAGCAATCAGCCCCAGCATTTT.

The chain employs TRBV5-1 and TRBJ2-5, with D possibly being TRBD1 or TRBD2 (5 bases each). Germline V lookup: CDR1 SGHRS, CDR2 YFSETQ. The V gene lost 4 bases and the J gene lost 3 bases, with 13 bases spanning the gap. This CDR3 is built from 14 residues. The CDR3: CASSAPGTKETQYF. The CDR3 DNA sequence: TGCGCCAGCAGCGCTCCCGGGACGAAAGAGACCCAGTACTTC.

The V and J genes are TRBV28 and TRBJ1-2; D is unclear. V was pared by 6 bases and J by 8 bases, with 22 bases between. The CDR3 consists of 15 residues. Germline lookup yields CDR1 MDHEN and CDR2 SYDVKM. CDR3 DNA sequence: TGTGCCAGCAGAGTTATAGTAGAGGGTACGTGGGGCTACACCTTC. Its protein is CASRVIVEGTWGYTF.

The sample holds a few counts of this clone. V is TRBV19 and J is TRBJ1-5, with 7 bases matching TRBD1. Germline V gene lookup returns CDR1 LNHDA and CDR2 SQIVND (reference sequence). The V segment lost 5 bases and the J segment 2 bases; nucleotides outside the gene matches: 9. This CDR3 comprises 16 residues. In DNA, the CDR3 is TGTGCCAGTAGTGCCCGGGACAGCGTGGGCAATCAGCCCCAGCATTTT. Translating gives CASSARDSVGNQPQHF. The entire variable domain, with the rest obtained from reference TRBV19 and TRBJ1-5, is as follows: DGGITQSPKYLFRKEGQNVTLSCEQNLNHDAMYWYRQDPGQGLRLIYYSQIVNDFQKGDIAEGYSVSREKKESFPLTVTSAQKNPTAFYLCASSARDSVGNQPQHFGDGTRLSIL.

This clone appeared once. This sequence joins TRBV6-1 and TRBJ2-2; D is perhaps TRBD2 (6 bases). The V gene's germline CDR1 is MNHNS and CDR2 SASEGT. V lost 3 bases and J lost 5, with 16 bases in between. The CDR3 has 16 amino acids. As DNA, the CDR3 is TGTGCCAGCAGTGAGAGTAGGAGGGGCATGACCGGGGAGCTGTTTTTT. It specifies CASSESRRGMTGELFF.

This clone appeared a few times. The chain couples TRBV10-2 to TRBJ1-1; the D gene is possibly TRBD1 (6 bases). The germline gives CDR1 WSHSY, CDR2 SAAADI. Trimming stripped 8 bases from V and 5 bases from J, with 18 bases between. The CDR3 runs to 14 residues. CDR3 coding DNA: TGCGCCAGCCGCTCAGGGGTAGAAACAACTGAAGCTTTCTTT. Translating gives CASRSGVETTEAFF.

CDR3 in DNA: TGCGCCAGCAGCTTGGAGGACGGCGGTTTGGAGCAGTACTTC. Its translation: CASSLEDGGLEQYF. The gene calls are TRBV5-1 and TRBJ2-7; no clear D gene. This CDR3 region has 14 residues. The V gene's germline CDR1 is SGHRS and CDR2 YFSETQ. Trimming took 0 bases from V and 7 from J, leaving 14 bases between them.

The gene calls are TRBV7-2 and TRBJ2-7, with 7 bases matching TRBD2. Germline V gene sequence: CDR1 SGHTA, CDR2 FQGNSA. The junction had 3 bases not matched to a gene; V was cut back by 1 base and J by 6 bases. The CDR3 contains 13 residues. The CDR3 here is CASSLEGGGEQYF. The CDR3 DNA reads as TGTGCCAGCAGCTTAGAGGGCGGGGGCGAGCAGTACTTC.

J is TRBJ2-5 and V is TRBV11-2; D is ambiguous. The ends were cut back, 7 bases at V and 0 bases at J, with 9 bases in the middle. Germline CDR1 and CDR2: SGHAT and FQNNGV. The CDR3 is 13 amino acids. CDR3 sequence: CASTSQYQETQYF. For the CDR3, the DNA is TGTGCCAGCACTTCTCAGTACCAAGAGACCCAGTACTTC.

This chain uses TRBV2 with TRBJ2-2, with 7 bases that match TRBD1. The CDR3 covers 17 residues. V gave up 6 bases and J gave up 0 bases; unmatched junction bases: 10. Looked up from germline, CDR1 is SNHLY and CDR2 is FYNNEI. The CDR3 is CASRDRVGTANTGELFF. DNA for the CDR3: TGTGCCAGCAGAGATAGAGTGGGGACAGCGAACACCGGGGAGCTGTTTTTT.